The 32 T cell receptor beta chains in this list originate from one sample, sequenced in a study of regulatory T cells in long-lasting Graves disease. Time point reported: newly diagnosed GD, antithyroid drugs for less than 3 months. With RNA extracted from PBMCs as input, the TCR library was made. Both iRepertoire HTBI primers and Arm-PCR of CDR3 regions were used to build the TCR beta libraries. TCRdb recomputed calls from the multiplex PCR reads with MiXCR, one row per CDR3 protein. The sample shows 400,000 to 500,000 distinct CDR3 sequences, about 15% of them seen only once. These same data were also listed under a study on T cells in Graves' hyperthyroidism and ophthalmopathy.

This material consisted of peripheral blood mononuclear cells (PBMCs), taken at new diagnosis, from a patient treated with antithyroid drugs. The receptor source for this set is a woman aged 18-35 years with Graves disease.

V is TRBV9 and J is TRBJ2-1; 8 nucleotides align to TRBD1. From germline, CDR1 is SGDLS and CDR2 YYNGEE. The length of the CDR3 is 14 residues. V dropped 4 bases and J dropped 8; count of bases not matched to a gene: 8. CDR3 sequence: CASSTRTGMDEQFF. The CDR3 DNA reads TGTGCCAGCAGCACCCGGACAGGGATGGATGAGCAGTTCTTC.

This clonotype occurred a few times. The CDR3 coding sequence is TGTGCCAGCACCCCAGAGTACAATGAGCAGTTCTTC. Protein: CASTPEYNEQFF. The chain couples TRBV7-9 to TRBJ2-1; no clear D. The ends were cut back, 7 bases at V and 4 bases at J, with 8 bases in the middle. CDR3 length: 12 residues. The germline V gene encodes CDR1 SEHNR and CDR2 FQNEAQ (reference sequence).

The rearrangement joins TRBV7-8 to TRBJ2-7, with 13 nucleotides matching TRBD2. Near its end, the DNA agrees better with TRBJ2-5, so the J call may be wrong. Germline lookup yields CDR1 SGHVS and CDR2 FQNEAQ. The CDR3 runs to 18 residues. The CDR3 bases are TGTGCCAGCAGCGAAGGGACTAGCGGGATGGGGCCGTCCGAGACCCAGTACTTC. It translates to CASSEGTSGMGPSETQYF.

This clonotype came up many times. V and J are TRBV12-3 or TRBV12-4 and TRBJ2-7; unclear D gene. Trimming removed 4 bases at V and 4 bases at J, with 8 bases between. The length of the CDR3 is 12 residues. CDR3 in DNA: TGTGCCAGCAGTTCGGTCCCTTACGAGCAGTACTTC. Translating it yields CASSSVPYEQYF.

This clonotype was seen more than once but under ten times. A much more abundant neighbour one base away suggests this may be a read error. The chain couples TRBV10-3 to TRBJ2-7, with D unclear. The V and J ends lost 0 bases and 2 bases respectively, with 8 bases between them. Germline V gene lookup returns CDR1 ENHRY and CDR2 SYGVKD. This CDR3 has 14 amino acids. CDR3 nucleotide sequence: TGTGCCATCAGTGAGTCAGGCAGAACCTACGAGCAGTACTTC. Protein product: CAISESGRTYEQYF.

This chain joins TRBV12-5 and TRBJ2-1; D is perhaps TRBD2 (6 bases). This CDR3 region has 15 residues. From germline, CDR1 is LGHNT and CDR2 FRNRAP. Trimming took off 3 bases at V and 6 bases at J, with 15 bases between the two ends. The CDR3 bases are TGTGCTAGTGGTTTTGGCGGGATTTTCCCCAATGAGCAGTTCTTC. Amino acids: CASGFGGIFPNEQFF.

A few counts support this clonotype. The V call is TRBV6-5, the J call TRBJ2-5; D unresolved. Germline loops: CDR1 MNHEY, CDR2 SVGAGI. CDR3 length: 11 residues. The V end lost 0 bases, the J end lost 7 bases, and 3 bases lay between the germline ends. The CDR3, as DNA: TGTGCCAGCAGTTACTCAAGGACCCAGTACTTC. Translating it yields CASSYSRTQYF.

The chain has TRBV20-1 and TRBJ2-1, with TRBD2 matching 7 bases. V lost 0 bases and J lost 4; bases outside the gene matches: 12. The CDR3 length is 17 residues. From germline, CDR1 is DFQATT and CDR2 SNEGSKA (reference sequence). In DNA form, the CDR3 reads TGCAGTGCTAGAGATTATTCCACAACTAGCGATTACAATGAGCAGTTCTTC. Amino acid sequence: CSARDYSTTSDYNEQFF.

This clonotype was seen ten or more times. The chain carries TRBV6-1 and TRBJ1-6; D not certain. CDR1 is MNHNS and CDR2 is SASEGT in the germline V gene. The CDR3 has 15 residues. Deletions cut 2 bases from V and 13 bases from J, with 18 bases between. CDR3 region: CASSESETGSWPLHF. The CDR3 DNA sequence: TGTGCCAGCAGTGAATCTGAGACGGGCAGCTGGCCCCTCCACTTT.

The sample holds many counts of this clonotype. The V call is TRBV28, the J call TRBJ2-7; TRBD1 matches at 7 bases. V dropped 0 bases and J dropped 5; count of bases not matched to a gene: 1. CDR1 is MDHEN and CDR2 is SYDVKM in the germline V gene. CDR3 length equals 13 residues. CDR3 amino acids: CASSLWQGDEQYF. The DNA of the CDR3 is TGTGCCAGCAGTTTATGGCAGGGGGACGAGCAGTACTTC.

This clonotype showed up many times. The gene calls are TRBV12-3 or TRBV12-4 and TRBJ1-1; D is unclear. The CDR3 has 14 residues. The V gene lost 1 base and the J gene lost 0 bases, with 6 bases spanning the gap. The CDR3 spells CASSLGAMNTEAFF. CDR3 sequence (DNA): TGTGCCAGCAGTTTAGGCGCCATGAACACTGAAGCTTTCTTT.

Ten or more counts support this clonotype. The chain joins TRBV27 to TRBJ2-7; D might be TRBD1 or TRBD2, each matching 6 bases. The V gene's germline CDR1 is MNHEY and CDR2 SMNVEV (reference sequence). With 6 bases removed from V and 2 bases from J, the gap between germline ends came to 11 bases. The CDR3 contains 13 residues. This CDR3 is CASRGGSTYEQYF. The CDR3 DNA reads TGTGCCAGCAGGGGGGGCAGCACCTACGAGCAGTACTTC.

The chain combines TRBV28 with TRBJ2-1; a weak D match, TRBD2 (5 bases). With the DNA end fitting TRBJ2-5 better, the J assignment may be wrong. The CDR3 is 16 residues long. The germline V gene has CDR1 MDHEN and CDR2 SYDVKM. The CDR3 DNA is TGTGCCAGCAGCTCCCCCCGCGGACTCCGTGGGGAGACCCAGTACTTC. Protein: CASSSPRGLRGETQYF.

Regarding this clonotype: This sequence may be a read error, since a much larger clone differs from it by one base. This chain connects TRBV6-1 to TRBJ2-7, with D perhaps matching TRBD2 (5 bases). Germline loops: CDR1 MNHNS, CDR2 SASEGT. This CDR3 has 13 amino acids. CDR3 in DNA: TGTGCCAGCAGTGATTTTGACTACTACGGGCAGTACTTC. It yields the protein CASSDFDYYGQYF.

The gene calls are TRBV12-3 or TRBV12-4 and TRBJ2-1, with D possibly being TRBD2 (5 bases). The CDR3 extends over 13 amino acids. The V and J ends lost 8 bases and 7 bases respectively, with 15 bases between them. CDR3 DNA: TGTGCCAGCGGTCGCGGGCTCGCGAATGAGCAGTTCTTC. Translated: CASGRGLANEQFF.

The rearrangement links TRBV24-1 to TRBJ1-6, with a possible D match to TRBD1 (5 bases). The CDR3 is 12 amino acids. The V gene's germline CDR1 is KGHDR and CDR2 SFDVKD. Trimming took off 4 bases at V and 9 bases at J, with 6 bases between the two ends. The CDR3 region is CATSDGGSPLHF. The CDR3 bases are TGTGCCACCAGTGACGGGGGTTCACCCCTCCACTTT.

This clonotype occurred many times. The J gene is TRBJ2-4, the V gene TRBV11-2; the match to TRBD2 covers 9 bases. Germline V gene sequence: CDR1 SGHAT, CDR2 FQNNGV. CDR3 length: 16 amino acids. The V gene end was trimmed by 2 bases and the J gene end by 6 bases; junction bases not matched to a gene: 8. The CDR3 protein is CASSLIAGERGNIQYF. The CDR3 nucleotides read TGTGCCAGCAGCTTAATAGCGGGAGAGCGGGGAAACATTCAGTACTTC.

The chain employs TRBV12-3 or TRBV12-4 and TRBJ2-6; TRBD2 is a possible D gene (5 bases). There are 13 residues in the CDR3. V was clipped by 5 bases and J by 11 bases, with 13 bases between them. The CDR3 reads CASSGLEYDVLTF. The CDR3 DNA follows: TGTGCCAGCAGTGGACTTGAATATGACGTCCTGACTTTC.

This clonotype appeared many times. DNA for the CDR3: TGTGCCAGCAGTTTACCCCCTCTAGCGGAAAGCGCAGATACGCAGTATTTT. The encoded protein is CASSLPPLAESADTQYF. The chain uses TRBV28 and TRBJ2-3, with 7 bases identical to TRBD2. The V segment lost 2 bases and the J segment 4 bases; nucleotides outside the gene matches: 12. The CDR3 spans 17 residues. Germline lookup yields CDR1 MDHEN and CDR2 SYDVKM.

The chain recombines TRBV27 with TRBJ2-7; D gene uncertain. From germline, CDR1 is MNHEY and CDR2 SMNVEV (reference sequence). There are 16 residues in the CDR3. The V gene lost 0 bases and the J gene lost 3 bases, with 15 bases spanning the gap. CDR3 sequence reads: CASSLSFGNLGYEQYF. As DNA, the CDR3 is TGTGCCAGCAGTTTATCGTTCGGTAATTTGGGCTACGAGCAGTACTTC.

A word on this clonotype: This could be a read error, since a much larger clone is one nucleotide away. V and J are TRBV20-1 and TRBJ2-1; D call uncertain. This CDR3 spans 13 amino acids. Germline V gene sequence: CDR1 DFQATT, CDR2 SNEGSKA (reference sequence). In DNA, the CDR3 is TGCAGTGCTAGTGGGGTAGTTTTGGATGAGCAGTCCTTC. It is translated as CSASGVVLDEQSF.

This clonotype was recorded at least ten times. Written as DNA, the CDR3 is TGTGCCAGCAGTATCCCACAGGGGGGCTCTGGGGCCAACGTCCTGACTTTC. It is translated as CASSIPQGGSGANVLTF. The J gene is TRBJ2-6, the V gene TRBV12-3 or TRBV12-4; TRBD1 agrees at 8 bases. The CDR3 has 17 residues. Trimming took 5 bases from V and 0 from J; bases not matched to a gene: 6.

Many counts were recorded for this clonotype. The V call is TRBV7-3, the J call TRBJ2-3, with TRBD2 matching 12 bases. Per germline, CDR1 SGHTA and CDR2 FQGTGA. This CDR3 comprises 16 residues. Trimming took 5 bases from V and 2 from J; bases not matched to a gene: 5. The CDR3, as DNA: TGTGCCAGCAGCGTGGGACTAGCGGGTTACACAGATACGCAGTATTTT. The encoded protein is CASSVGLAGYTDTQYF.

Ten or more counts support this clonotype. This chain joins TRBV27 and TRBJ1-5, with TRBD1 matching over 7 bases. From germline, CDR1 is MNHEY and CDR2 SMNVEV (reference sequence). V gave up 9 bases and J gave up 2 bases; unmatched junction bases: 1. The CDR3 is made up of 12 amino acids. The CDR3 DNA follows: TGTGCCAGTCAGGGGGGCAATCAGCCCCAGCATTTT. Protein product: CASQGGNQPQHF.

This clonotype was recorded many times. This chain uses TRBV28 with TRBJ2-3; 7 positions agree with TRBD2. V gave up 2 bases and J gave up 3 bases; unmatched junction bases: 5. CDR1 MDHEN and CDR2 SYDVKM come from the germline V gene. The CDR3 is 15 amino acids. DNA of the CDR3: TGTGCCAGCAGTTTAGCGGGAGAACGAACAGATACGCAGTATTTT. Its protein is CASSLAGERTDTQYF.

Ten or more counts support this clonotype. V gene TRBV10-3 combines with J gene TRBJ1-5; 7 bases are a match to TRBD1. Germline V gene sequence: CDR1 ENHRY, CDR2 SYGVKD. CDR3 length equals 14 residues. J was trimmed by 2 bases and V by 2 bases; bases with no gene match: 0. In DNA form, the CDR3 reads TGTGCCATCAGTGAGGGACAGGGCAATCAGCCCCAGCATTTT. As protein: CAISEGQGNQPQHF.

The chain carries TRBV7-3 and TRBJ1-5; no reliable D call. Looked up from germline, CDR1 is SGHTA and CDR2 is FQGTGA. Trimming removed 1 base at V and 1 base at J, with 8 bases between. CDR3 length: 15 amino acids. CDR3 region: CASSLIRSSNQPQHF. CDR3 bases: TGTGCCAGCAGCTTAATCAGGTCAAGCAATCAGCCCCAGCATTTT.

This clonotype has just a few counts. The CDR3 DNA is TGTGCCTGGAGAGCGGGAGGGCCTATAAACATTCAGTACTTC. It encodes CAWRAGGPINIQYF. The V call is TRBV30, the J call TRBJ2-4; 10 nucleotides match TRBD2. V lost 3 bases and J lost 6; bases outside the gene matches: 5. This CDR3 is 14 amino acids long. Germline CDR1 reads GTSNPN; CDR2 reads SVGIG (reference sequence).

This clonotype was detected ten times or more. The rearrangement joins TRBV7-2 to TRBJ2-7; D perhaps matches TRBD1 (5 bases). CDR1 and CDR2 (germline): SGHTA, FQGNSA. The CDR3 length is 14 residues. V was cut by 3 bases and J by 2 bases, with 11 bases left in between. This CDR3 reads CASSFGGATYEQYF. The CDR3 DNA reads as TGTGCCAGCAGCTTTGGTGGGGCGACCTACGAGCAGTACTTC.

The gene calls are TRBV19 and TRBJ2-6; D is ambiguous. Trimming removed 6 bases at V and 2 bases at J, with 5 bases between. The germline CDR1 and CDR2 sequences are LNHDA and SQIVND (reference sequence). The CDR3 is 13 amino acids. CDR3 amino acids: CASRATGANVLTF. The DNA of the CDR3 is TGTGCCAGTAGGGCCACTGGGGCCAACGTCCTGACTTTC.

The CDR3 is CASSTGSGYEQYF. The DNA for the CDR3 is TGTGCCAGCTCAACAGGGTCGGGCTACGAGCAGTACTTC. The rearrangement links TRBV9 to TRBJ2-7, with D possibly TRBD1 on 6 matching bases. Looked up from germline, CDR1 is SGDLS and CDR2 is YYNGEE. Trimming left V 7 bases short and J 3 bases short, with 14 bases between. This CDR3 spans 13 amino acids.

This clonotype was recorded many times. The V gene is TRBV6-5, the J gene TRBJ1-5, with 9 nucleotides matching TRBD1. Germline trimming cut 0 bases from V and 1 base from J; bases unmatched to any gene: 10. This CDR3 contains 19 residues. Germline CDR1 and CDR2: MNHEY and SVGAGI. The CDR3: CASSYSSGTGFGSNQPQHF. CDR3 DNA: TGTGCCAGCAGTTACTCGTCCGGGACAGGGTTCGGCAGCAATCAGCCCCAGCATTTT.